Below, 22 T cell receptor beta chains from the same sample are listed, as sequenced in a study of cytomegalovirus exposure and HLA in healthy donors. Use of 60 Vbeta and 13 Jbeta primers characterized the PCR. Profiled with immunoSEQ multiplex PCR; TCRdb holds only in-frame clones, not every one. The sample shows hundreds of thousands of clones, about four fifths of them seen only once. The sequenced sample was PBMCs. The source of these receptors is a man aged 40-50 years in good health and CMV-seropositive.

The chain employs TRBV6-5 and TRBJ2-1; D is undetermined. V was shortened by 3 bases and J by 2 bases, with 8 bases between the two germline ends. CDR3 size: 14 residues. Germline values: CDR1 MNHEY, CDR2 SVGAGI. CDR3 DNA sequence: TGTGCCAGCAGTTATATCACTACCTACAATGAGCAGTTCTTC. Its protein product is CASSYITTYNEQFF.

The chain recombines TRBV5-8 with TRBJ1-2; 8 bases are shared with TRBD1. Trimming removed 6 bases from V and 1 base from J; junction bases left unmatched: 8. This CDR3 spans 15 amino acids. Germline CDR1 reads SGHTS; CDR2 reads YDEGEE. CDR3 in DNA: TGTGCCAGCAAACGGACAGGGACCCATAACTATGGCTACACCTTC. This codes for CASKRTGTHNYGYTF.

This chain joins TRBV5-8 and TRBJ2-1, with 7 positions matching TRBD1. The germline V gene encodes CDR1 SGHTS and CDR2 YDEGEE. Unmatched junction bases numbered 6, after V lost 3 bases and J lost 3 bases. The CDR3 contains 15 residues. The CDR3 region is CASSSNRGDYNEQFF. CDR3 DNA sequence: TGTGCCAGCAGCTCTAACAGGGGAGACTACAATGAGCAGTTCTTC.

V gene TRBV28 combines with J gene TRBJ1-4, with D possibly matching TRBD1 (5 bases). Germline V gives CDR1 MDHEN, CDR2 SYDVKM. There are 15 residues in the CDR3. The ends were cut back, 4 bases at V and 5 bases at J, with 14 bases in the middle. The CDR3: CASSSVRVPNEKLFF. Written as DNA, the CDR3 is TGTGCCAGCAGTTCCGTCAGGGTTCCGAATGAAAAACTGTTTTTT.

This clone has just a few counts. Other nucleotide sequences in the sample specify the same CDR3. The chain links TRBV6-5 to TRBJ1-2; 7 nucleotides agree with TRBD1. CDR3 length equals 14 residues. In germline, CDR1 is MNHEY, CDR2 SVGAGI. V was clipped by 0 bases and J by 8 bases; unmatched bases: 6. This CDR3 reads CASSYSGGAGGYTF. CDR3 nucleotides: TGTGCCAGCAGTTACTCAGGGGGCGCGGGGGGCTACACCTTC.

J is TRBJ2-7 and V is TRBV18, with 8 bases that match TRBD1. J gave up 1 base and V 5 bases, and 7 bases lay outside the gene matches. The germline V gene has CDR1 KGHSH and CDR2 LQKENI. CDR3 length equals 15 residues. CDR3 coding DNA: TGTGCCAGCTCAGCCGGGACAGGATATTCCTACGAGCAGTACTTC. Residues: CASSAGTGYSYEQYF.

This clone was picked up a small number of times. The J gene is TRBJ2-2, the V gene TRBV5-1; 10 bases line up with TRBD1. Trimming at V came to 1 base and at J to 5 bases, leaving 2 bases not matched to a gene. In germline, CDR1 is SGHRS, CDR2 YFSETQ. The CDR3 extends over 15 amino acids. Here the CDR3 reads CASSLRQGATGELFF. CDR3 sequence (DNA): TGCGCCAGCAGCTTGAGACAGGGGGCAACCGGGGAGCTGTTTTTT.

The CDR3 coding sequence is TGTGCCAGCAGTTTGACAGGGTTGAACACTGAAGCTTTCTTT. Translation: CASSLTGLNTEAFF. The V and J genes are TRBV27 and TRBJ1-1; 7 bases are shared with TRBD1. V was pared by 3 bases and J by 0 bases, with 1 base of the junction left unmatched. The germline gives CDR1 MNHEY, CDR2 SMNVEV (reference sequence). CDR3 length: 14 residues.

This clone was counted a single time. The chain couples TRBV7-3 to TRBJ2-1; 10 bases fit TRBD2. With 2 bases clipped from V and 6 bases from J, the junction kept 4 bases outside the gene matches. Germline values: CDR1 SGHTA, CDR2 FQGTGA. The CDR3 has 15 residues. Here the CDR3 reads CASSLGASGSNEQFF. The CDR3 DNA is TGTGCCAGCAGCTTAGGGGCTAGCGGGAGCAATGAGCAGTTCTTC. Full variable domain (rest looked up from reference TRBV7-3 and TRBJ2-1): GAGVSQTPSNKVTEKGKYVELRCDPISGHTALYWYRQSLGQGPEFLIYFQGTGAADDSGLPNDRFFAVRPEGSVSTLKIQRTERGDSAVYLCASSLGASGSNEQFFGPGTRLTVL.

The chain employs TRBV6-6 and TRBJ2-1; TRBD2 matches at 12 bases. Germline trimming cut 6 bases from V and 7 bases from J; bases unmatched to any gene: 7. The germline gives CDR1 MNHNY, CDR2 SVGAGI (reference sequence). This CDR3 region has 15 residues. The CDR3 protein is CASRELAGGPNEQFF. In DNA form, the CDR3 reads TGTGCCAGCAGGGAACTAGCGGGAGGTCCTAATGAGCAGTTCTTC.

The rearrangement uses TRBV5-4 and TRBJ1-2; maybe TRBD1 (6 bases). Trimming stripped 5 bases from V and 4 bases from J, with 27 bases between. CDR1 is SGHNT, CDR2 YYREEE, per germline (reference sequence). The CDR3 consists of 18 residues. CDR3 nucleotides: TGTGCCAGCAGTCACGGGCCAGCCCAGGACAGCATATTCTATGGCTACACCTTC. This gives the protein CASSHGPAQDSIFYGYTF. The full variable domain, rest sourced from reference TRBV5-4 and TRBJ1-2, is ETGVTQSPTHLIKTRGQQVTLRCSSQSGHNTVSWYQQALGQGPQFIFQYYREEENGRGNFPPRFSGLQFPNYSSELNVNALELDDSALYLCASSHGPAQDSIFYGYTFGSGTRLTVV.

The V and J genes are TRBV5-1 and TRBJ2-3; 13 bases match TRBD2. Germline loops: CDR1 SGHRS, CDR2 YFSETQ. The CDR3 extends over 15 amino acids. The V gene end was trimmed by 5 bases and the J gene end by 4 bases; junction bases not matched to a gene: 4. The CDR3 sequence: CASSWTSGSSDTQYF. DNA of the CDR3: TGCGCCAGCAGTTGGACTAGCGGGAGTTCAGATACGCAGTATTTT.

The rearrangement joins TRBV5-4 to TRBJ1-1; 8 bases are a match to TRBD1. With V trimmed by 4 bases and J by 5 bases, 13 bases remained unmatched. This CDR3 is 16 amino acids long. The germline CDR1 and CDR2 sequences are SGHNT and YYREEE (reference sequence). The CDR3 sequence: CASSPAGTGTTTEAFF. CDR3 sequence (DNA): TGTGCCAGCAGCCCAGCCGGGACAGGTACTACAACTGAAGCTTTCTTT.

The chain has TRBV2 and TRBJ2-2; 10 positions match TRBD1. This CDR3 spans 14 amino acids. Trimming cost V 6 bases and J 2 bases; bases outside gene matches: 0. Looked up from germline, CDR1 is SNHLY and CDR2 is FYNNEI. As DNA, the CDR3 is TGTGCCAGCAGGACAGGGGGCAACACCGGGGAGCTGTTTTTT. It encodes CASRTGGNTGELFF. Together with reference TRBV2 and TRBJ2-2, the CDR3 gives the full variable domain: EPEVTQTPSHQVTQMGQEVILRCVPISNHLYFYWYRQILGQKVEFLVSFYNNEISEKSEIFDDQFSVERPDGSNFTLKIRSTKLEDSAMYFCASRTGGNTGELFFGEGSRLTVL.

V gene TRBV29-1 combines with J gene TRBJ1-3; the match to TRBD1 covers 7 bases. The germline V gene has CDR1 SQVTM and CDR2 ANQGSEA. This CDR3 has 15 residues. V lost 2 bases, J lost 2 bases, and 6 bases stayed unmatched. The CDR3 spells CSVEKDRSPGNTIYF. CDR3 DNA sequence: TGCAGCGTTGAAAAGGACAGGTCGCCTGGAAACACCATATATTTT.

The V gene is TRBV11-2, the J gene TRBJ2-6, with TRBD1 as a possible D gene (6 bases). This CDR3 has 17 amino acids. The germline gives CDR1 SGHAT, CDR2 FQNNGV. Deletions cut 2 bases from V and 6 bases from J, with 17 bases between. Here the CDR3 reads CASSLTYTGNEANVLTF. The CDR3 coding sequence is TGTGCCAGCAGCTTAACCTATACAGGGAATGAGGCCAACGTCCTGACTTTC.

Only one count was recorded for this clone. The genes are TRBV7-3 and TRBJ2-7; tentatively, D is TRBD2 (6 bases). V lost 5 bases and J 3 bases, leaving 20 bases between the germline ends. The germline CDR1 and CDR2 sequences are SGHTA and FQGTGA. The CDR3 totals 16 residues. CDR3 in amino acids: CASSPTGRERYYEQYF. The DNA of the CDR3 is TGTGCCAGCAGCCCTACGGGCCGGGAGAGGTACTACGAGCAGTACTTC.

The chain recombines TRBV9 with TRBJ2-3; TRBD2 matches 7 bases. Germline V gene data show CDR1 as SGDLS and CDR2 as YYNGEE. The length of the CDR3 is 15 residues. Trimming cost V 4 bases and J 4 bases; bases outside gene matches: 9. The CDR3 reads CASSTREAGADTQYF. The CDR3 bases are TGTGCCAGCAGCACCCGGGAGGCCGGGGCAGATACGCAGTATTTT.

The chain has TRBV7-3 and TRBJ2-2; 10 bases line up with TRBD1. The germline gives CDR1 SGHTA, CDR2 FQGTGA. The V and J ends lost 5 bases and 8 bases, in that order; junction bases with no gene match: 5. This CDR3 has 14 residues. The CDR3 sequence: CASSEDRGPGELFF. The CDR3 DNA sequence: TGTGCCAGCAGCGAAGACAGGGGGCCTGGGGAGCTGTTTTTT.

The rearrangement links TRBV18 to TRBJ2-7; TRBD1 or TRBD2 may be the D gene (5 bases each). This CDR3 is built from 11 residues. Deletions cut 5 bases from V and 3 bases from J, with 5 bases between. Germline values: CDR1 KGHSH, CDR2 LQKENI. CDR3: CASSGGYEQYV. As DNA, the CDR3 is TGTGCCAGCTCAGGGGGCTACGAGCAGTACGTC.

V is TRBV7-9 and J is TRBJ1-5; 7 bases are shared with TRBD1. The ends lost 5 bases at V and 7 bases at J; junction bases unmatched: 5. The V gene's germline CDR1 is SEHNR and CDR2 FQNEAQ (reference sequence). This CDR3 comprises 13 residues. The CDR3 spells CASSPTGAQPQHF. CDR3 in DNA: TGTGCCAGCAGCCCTACAGGGGCACAGCCCCAGCATTTT.

The genes are TRBV11-3 and TRBJ1-2, with D perhaps matching TRBD1 (5 bases). Trimming took 5 bases from V and 5 from J, leaving 15 bases between them. The germline gives CDR1 SGHNT, CDR2 YENEEA. The CDR3 is 14 amino acids. CDR3 protein: CASSVEPGLYGYTF. As DNA, the CDR3 is TGTGCCAGCAGCGTCGAGCCGGGACTTTATGGCTACACCTTC.